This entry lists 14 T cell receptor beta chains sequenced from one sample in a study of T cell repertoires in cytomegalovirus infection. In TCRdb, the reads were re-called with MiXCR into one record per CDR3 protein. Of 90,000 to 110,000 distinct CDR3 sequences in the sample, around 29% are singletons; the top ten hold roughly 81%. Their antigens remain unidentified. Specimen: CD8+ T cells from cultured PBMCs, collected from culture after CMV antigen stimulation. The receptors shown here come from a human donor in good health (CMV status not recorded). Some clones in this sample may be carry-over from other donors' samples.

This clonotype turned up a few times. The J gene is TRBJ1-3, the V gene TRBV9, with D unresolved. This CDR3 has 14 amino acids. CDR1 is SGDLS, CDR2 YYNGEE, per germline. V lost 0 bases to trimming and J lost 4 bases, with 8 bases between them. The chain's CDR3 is CASSVGGGGNTIYF. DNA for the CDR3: TGTGCCAGCAGCGTAGGAGGAGGGGGAAACACCATATATTTT.

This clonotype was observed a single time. This CDR3 reads CASVSEESFYEQYF. The CDR3 DNA sequence: TGTGCCAGCGTGTCCGAGGAGTCCTTCTACGAGCAGTACTTC. This chain connects TRBV28 to TRBJ2-7; unclear D gene. CDR3 length: 14 amino acids. The germline CDR1 and CDR2 sequences are MDHEN and SYDVKM. Trimming pared 8 bases from V and 3 bases from J, leaving 17 bases between.

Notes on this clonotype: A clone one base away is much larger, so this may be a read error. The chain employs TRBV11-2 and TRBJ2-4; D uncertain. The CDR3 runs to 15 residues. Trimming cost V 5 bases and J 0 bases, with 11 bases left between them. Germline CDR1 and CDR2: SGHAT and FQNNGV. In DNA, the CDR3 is TGTGCCAGCAGCGAACAGAGAGTAGCCAAAAACATTCAGTACTTC. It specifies CASSEQRVAKNIQYF.

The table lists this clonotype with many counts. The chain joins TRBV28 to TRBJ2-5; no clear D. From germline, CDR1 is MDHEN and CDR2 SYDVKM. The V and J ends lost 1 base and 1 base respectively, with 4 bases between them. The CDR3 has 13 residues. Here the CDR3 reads CASSLYIQETQYF. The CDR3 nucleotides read TGTGCCAGCAGTTTATATATCCAAGAGACCCAGTACTTC. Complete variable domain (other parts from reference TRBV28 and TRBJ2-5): DVKVTQSSRYLVKRTGEKVFLECVQDMDHENMFWYRQDPGLGLRLIYFSYDVKMKEKGDIPEGYSVSREKKERFSLILESASTNQTSMYLCASSLYIQETQYFGPGTRLLVL.

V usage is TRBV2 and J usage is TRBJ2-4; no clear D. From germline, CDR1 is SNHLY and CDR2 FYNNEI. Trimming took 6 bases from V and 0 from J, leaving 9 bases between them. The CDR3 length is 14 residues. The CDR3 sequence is CASRERVAKNIQYF. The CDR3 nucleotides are TGTGCCAGCAGAGAGCGAGTAGCCAAAAACATTCAGTACTTC.

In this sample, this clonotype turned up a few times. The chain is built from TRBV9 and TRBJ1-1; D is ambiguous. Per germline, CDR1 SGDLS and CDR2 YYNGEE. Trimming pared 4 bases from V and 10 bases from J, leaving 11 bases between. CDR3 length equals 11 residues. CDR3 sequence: CASSSISGAFF. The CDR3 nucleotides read TGTGCCAGCAGCTCCATTTCAGGAGCTTTCTTT. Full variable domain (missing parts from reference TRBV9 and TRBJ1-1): DSGVTQTPKHLITATGQRVTLRCSPRSGDLSVYWYQQSLDQGLQFLIQYYNGEERAKGNILERFSAQQFPDLHSELNLSSLELGDSALYFCASSSISGAFFGQGTRLTVV.

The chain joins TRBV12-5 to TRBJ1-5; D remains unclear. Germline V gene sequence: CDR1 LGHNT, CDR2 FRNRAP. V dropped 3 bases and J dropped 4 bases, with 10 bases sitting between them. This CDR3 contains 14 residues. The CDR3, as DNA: TGTGCTAGTGGTTTTTCCGGACGGAATCAGCCCCAGCATTTT. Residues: CASGFSGRNQPQHF.

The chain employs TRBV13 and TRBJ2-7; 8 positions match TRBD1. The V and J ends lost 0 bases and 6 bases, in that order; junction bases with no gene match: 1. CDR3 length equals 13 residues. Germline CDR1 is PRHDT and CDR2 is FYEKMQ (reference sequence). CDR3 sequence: CASSLGTGGEQYF. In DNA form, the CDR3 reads TGTGCCAGCAGCTTAGGAACAGGGGGCGAGCAGTACTTC.

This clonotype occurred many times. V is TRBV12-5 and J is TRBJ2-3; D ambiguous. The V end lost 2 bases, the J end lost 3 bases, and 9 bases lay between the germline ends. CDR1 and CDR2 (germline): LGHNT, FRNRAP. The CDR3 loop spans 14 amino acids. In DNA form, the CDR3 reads TGTGCTAGTGGTTTGTACGGTAGGACAGATACGCAGTATTTT. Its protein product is CASGLYGRTDTQYF.

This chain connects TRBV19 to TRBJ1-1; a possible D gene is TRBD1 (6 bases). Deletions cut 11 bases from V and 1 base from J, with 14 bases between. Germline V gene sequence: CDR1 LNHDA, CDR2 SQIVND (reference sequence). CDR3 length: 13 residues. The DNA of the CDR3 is TGTGCCTCATGGAGGGGGGCGAACACTGAAGCTTTCTTT. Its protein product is CASWRGANTEAFF.

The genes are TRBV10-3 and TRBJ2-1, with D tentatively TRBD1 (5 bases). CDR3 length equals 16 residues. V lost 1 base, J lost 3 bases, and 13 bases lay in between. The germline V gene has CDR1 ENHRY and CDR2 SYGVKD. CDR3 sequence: CAISELMAGNYNEQFF. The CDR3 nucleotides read TGTGCCATCAGTGAGTTGATGGCAGGGAACTACAATGAGCAGTTCTTC.

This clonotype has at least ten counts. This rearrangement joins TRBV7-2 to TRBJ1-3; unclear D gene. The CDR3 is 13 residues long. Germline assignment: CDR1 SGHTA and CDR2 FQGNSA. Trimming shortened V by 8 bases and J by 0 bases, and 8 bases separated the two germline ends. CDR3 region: CASRGFSGNTIYF. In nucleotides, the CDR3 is TGTGCCAGCCGAGGGTTCTCTGGAAACACCATATATTTT.

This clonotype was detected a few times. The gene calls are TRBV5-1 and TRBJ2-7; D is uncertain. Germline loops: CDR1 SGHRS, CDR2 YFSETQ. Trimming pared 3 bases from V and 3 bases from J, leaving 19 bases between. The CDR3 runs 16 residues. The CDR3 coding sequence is TGCGCCAGCAGCTCCTTATCCGGACCCCCCGACTACGAGCAGTACTTC. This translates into CASSSLSGPPDYEQYF.

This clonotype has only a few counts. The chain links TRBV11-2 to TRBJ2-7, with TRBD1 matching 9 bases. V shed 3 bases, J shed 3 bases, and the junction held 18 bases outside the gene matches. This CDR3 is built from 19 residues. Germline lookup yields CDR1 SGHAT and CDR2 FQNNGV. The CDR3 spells CASSLNRDRVKNEFYEQYF. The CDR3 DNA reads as TGTGCCAGCAGCTTGAACCGGGACAGGGTAAAGAACGAGTTCTACGAGCAGTACTTC.